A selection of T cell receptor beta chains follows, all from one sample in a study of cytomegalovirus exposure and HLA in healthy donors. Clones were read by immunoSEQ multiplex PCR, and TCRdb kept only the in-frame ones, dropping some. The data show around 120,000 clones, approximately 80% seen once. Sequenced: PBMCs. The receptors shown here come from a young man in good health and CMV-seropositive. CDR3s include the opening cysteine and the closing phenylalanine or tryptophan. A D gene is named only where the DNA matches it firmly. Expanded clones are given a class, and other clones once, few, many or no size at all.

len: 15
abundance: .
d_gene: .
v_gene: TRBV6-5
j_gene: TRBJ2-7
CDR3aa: CASSQLAIRPYERYF
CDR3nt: TGTGCCAGCAGTCAATTAGCGATTCGCCCCTACGAGCGGTACTTC

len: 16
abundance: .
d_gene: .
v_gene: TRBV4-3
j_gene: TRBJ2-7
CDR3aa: CASSQGARGLTYEQYF
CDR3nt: TGCGCCAGCAGCCAAGGGGCCAGGGGTTTGACCTACGAGCAGTACTTC

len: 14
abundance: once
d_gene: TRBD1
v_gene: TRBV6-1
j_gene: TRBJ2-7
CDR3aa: CASSVTGGGYGQYF
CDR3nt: TGTGCCAGCAGCGTAACAGGGGGCGGCTACGGGCAGTACTTC

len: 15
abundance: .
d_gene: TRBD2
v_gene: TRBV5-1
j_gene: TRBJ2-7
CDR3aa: CASRGAGASSYEQYF
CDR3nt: TGCGCCAGCAGGGGAGCGGGGGCCAGCTCCTACGAGCAGTACTTC

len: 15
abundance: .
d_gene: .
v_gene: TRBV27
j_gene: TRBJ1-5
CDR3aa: CASSPRGYSNQPQHF
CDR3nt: TGTGCCAGCAGTCCACGGGGTTATAGCAATCAGCCCCAGCATTTT

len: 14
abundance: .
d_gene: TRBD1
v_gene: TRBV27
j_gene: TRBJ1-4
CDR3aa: CASRTDRGDEKLFF
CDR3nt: TGTGCCAGCAGAACAGACAGGGGAGATGAAAAACTGTTTTTT

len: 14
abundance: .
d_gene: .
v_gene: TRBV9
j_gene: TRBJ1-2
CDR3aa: CASSVDAGNYGYTF
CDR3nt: TGTGCCAGCAGCGTAGATGCGGGGAACTATGGCTACACCTTC

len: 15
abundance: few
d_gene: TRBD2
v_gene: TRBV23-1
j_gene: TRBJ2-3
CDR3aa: CASSQGLATLVTQYF
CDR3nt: TGCGCCAGCAGTCAGGGACTAGCGACGTTGGTAACGCAGTATTTT

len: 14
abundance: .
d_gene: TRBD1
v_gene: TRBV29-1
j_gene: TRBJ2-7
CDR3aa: CSVLTGGSIYEQYF
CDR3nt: TGCAGCGTCCTGACAGGGGGTTCAATCTACGAGCAGTACTTC

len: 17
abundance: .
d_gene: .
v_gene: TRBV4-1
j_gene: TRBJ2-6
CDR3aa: CASSQDSRLSGANVLTF
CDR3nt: TGCGCCAGCAGCCAAGATAGCCGACTCTCTGGGGCCAACGTCCTGACTTTC

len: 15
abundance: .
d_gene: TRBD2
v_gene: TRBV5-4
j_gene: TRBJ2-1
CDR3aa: CASSFSGSSYNEQFF
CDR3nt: TGTGCCAGCAGCTTTAGCGGGAGCTCCTACAATGAGCAGTTCTTC

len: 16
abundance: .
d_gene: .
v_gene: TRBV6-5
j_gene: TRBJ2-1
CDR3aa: CASSYSIPAVYNEQFF
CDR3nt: TGTGCCAGCAGTTACTCGATCCCAGCGGTCTACAATGAGCAGTTCTTC

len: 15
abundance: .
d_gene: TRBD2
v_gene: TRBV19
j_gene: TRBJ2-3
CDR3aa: CASTKTSGGADTQYF
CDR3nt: TGTGCCAGTACTAAGACTAGCGGGGGGGCAGATACGCAGTATTTT

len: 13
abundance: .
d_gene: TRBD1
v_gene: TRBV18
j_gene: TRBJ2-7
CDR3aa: CASSQDRVREQYF
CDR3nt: TGTGCCAGCTCACAAGACAGGGTGCGAGAGCAGTACTTC

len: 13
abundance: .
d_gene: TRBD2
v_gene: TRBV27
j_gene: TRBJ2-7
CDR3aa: CASSFGGRNEQYF
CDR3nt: TGTGCCAGCAGTTTCGGGGGGAGGAACGAGCAGTACTTC

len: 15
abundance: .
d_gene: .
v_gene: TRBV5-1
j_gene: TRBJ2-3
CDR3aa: CASSLGTASTDTQYF
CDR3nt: TGCGCCAGCAGCTTGGGTACTGCTAGCACAGATACGCAGTATTTT

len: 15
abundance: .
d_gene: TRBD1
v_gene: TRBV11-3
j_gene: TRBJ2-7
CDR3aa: CASSLEGQGPYEQYF
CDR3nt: TGTGCCAGCAGCTTAGAGGGACAGGGACCCTACGAGCAGTACTTC

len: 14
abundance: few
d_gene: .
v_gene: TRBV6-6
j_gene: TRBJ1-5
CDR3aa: CASSRPGSDQPQHF
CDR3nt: TGTGCCAGCAGTCGACCGGGGTCCGATCAGCCCCAGCATTTT

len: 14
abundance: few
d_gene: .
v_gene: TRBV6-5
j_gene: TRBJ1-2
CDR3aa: CASSLRGVNYGYTF
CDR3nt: TGTGCCAGCAGCCTCCGGGGGGTAAACTATGGCTACACCTTC

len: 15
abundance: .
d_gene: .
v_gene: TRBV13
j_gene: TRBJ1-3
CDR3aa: CASSSLPGSGNTIYF
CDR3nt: TGTGCCAGCAGCTCCCTACCAGGGTCTGGAAACACCATATATTTT

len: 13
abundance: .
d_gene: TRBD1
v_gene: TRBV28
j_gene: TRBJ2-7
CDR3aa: CASSRDRGYEQYF
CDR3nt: TGTGCCAGCAGTCGTGACAGGGGCTACGAGCAGTACTTC

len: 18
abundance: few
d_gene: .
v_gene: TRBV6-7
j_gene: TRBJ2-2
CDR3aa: CASSYQAPKKGTTGELFF
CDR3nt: TGTGCCAGCAGTTACCAGGCCCCAAAGAAGGGGACAACCGGGGAGCTGTTTTTT

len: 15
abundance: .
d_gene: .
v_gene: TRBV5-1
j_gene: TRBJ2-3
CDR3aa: CASSFAGTPTDTQYF
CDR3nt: TGCGCCAGCAGCTTTGCGGGGACTCCCACAGATACGCAGTATTTT

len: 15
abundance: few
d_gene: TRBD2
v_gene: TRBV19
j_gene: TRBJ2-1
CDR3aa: CASSVAGVSYNEQFF
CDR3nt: TGTGCCAGTAGTGTCGCGGGGGTCTCCTACAATGAGCAGTTCTTC

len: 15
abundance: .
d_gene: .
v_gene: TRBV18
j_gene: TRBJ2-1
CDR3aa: CASSPPPGEYNEQFF
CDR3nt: TGTGCCAGCTCACCACCTCCGGGGGAATACAATGAGCAGTTCTTC